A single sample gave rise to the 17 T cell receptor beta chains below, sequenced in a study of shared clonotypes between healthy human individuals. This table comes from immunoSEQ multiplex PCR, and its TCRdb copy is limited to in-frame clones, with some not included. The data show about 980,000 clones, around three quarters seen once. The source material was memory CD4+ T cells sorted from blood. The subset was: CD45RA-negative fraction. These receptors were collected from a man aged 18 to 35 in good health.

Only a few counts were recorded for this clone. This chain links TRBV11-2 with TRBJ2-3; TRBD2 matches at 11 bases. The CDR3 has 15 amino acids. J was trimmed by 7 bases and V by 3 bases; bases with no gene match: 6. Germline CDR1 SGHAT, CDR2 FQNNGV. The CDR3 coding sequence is TGTGCCAGCAGCTTTAGCGGGGGGGAGCGTTATACGCAGTATTTT. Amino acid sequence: CASSFSGGERYTQYF.

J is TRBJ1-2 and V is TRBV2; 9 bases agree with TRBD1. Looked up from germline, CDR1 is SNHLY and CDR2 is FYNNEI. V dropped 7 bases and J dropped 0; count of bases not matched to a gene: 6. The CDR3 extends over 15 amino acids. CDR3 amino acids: CASTTDRGANYGYTF. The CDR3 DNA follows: TGTGCCAGCACTACGGACAGGGGAGCTAACTATGGCTACACCTTC.

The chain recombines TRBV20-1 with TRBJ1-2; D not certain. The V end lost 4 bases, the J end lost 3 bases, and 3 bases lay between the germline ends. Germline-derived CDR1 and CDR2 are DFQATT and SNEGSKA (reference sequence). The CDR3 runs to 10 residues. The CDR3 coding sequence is TGCAGTGCTACTTACTATGGCTACACCTTC. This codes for CSATYYGYTF.

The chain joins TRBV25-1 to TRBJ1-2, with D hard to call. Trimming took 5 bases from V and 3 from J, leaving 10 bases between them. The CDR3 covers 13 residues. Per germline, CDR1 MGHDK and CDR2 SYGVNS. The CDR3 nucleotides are TGTGCCAGCAGTCCCGCGGTAGACTATGGCTACACCTTC. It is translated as CASSPAVDYGYTF.

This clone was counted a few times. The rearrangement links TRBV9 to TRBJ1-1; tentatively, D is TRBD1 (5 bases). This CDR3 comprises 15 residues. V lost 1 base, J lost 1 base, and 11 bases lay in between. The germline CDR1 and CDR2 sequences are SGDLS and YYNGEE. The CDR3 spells CASSVKGQTNTEAFF. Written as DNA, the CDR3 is TGTGCCAGCAGCGTAAAGGGGCAGACGAACACTGAAGCTTTCTTT.

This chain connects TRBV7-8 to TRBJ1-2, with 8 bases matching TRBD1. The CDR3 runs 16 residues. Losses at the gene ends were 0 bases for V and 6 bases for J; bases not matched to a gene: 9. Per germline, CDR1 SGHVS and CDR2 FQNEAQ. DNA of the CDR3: TGTGCCAGCAGCTTAGCGCTAGGCAGGGGGCAGGATGGCTACACCTTC. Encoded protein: CASSLALGRGQDGYTF.

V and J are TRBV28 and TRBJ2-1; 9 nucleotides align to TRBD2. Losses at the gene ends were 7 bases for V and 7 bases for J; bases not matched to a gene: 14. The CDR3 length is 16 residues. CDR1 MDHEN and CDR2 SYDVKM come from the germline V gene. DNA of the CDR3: TGTGCCAGCACCGCGGCGGGCGGGGGGGCAGTTAATGAGCAGTTCTTC. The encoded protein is CASTAAGGGAVNEQFF.

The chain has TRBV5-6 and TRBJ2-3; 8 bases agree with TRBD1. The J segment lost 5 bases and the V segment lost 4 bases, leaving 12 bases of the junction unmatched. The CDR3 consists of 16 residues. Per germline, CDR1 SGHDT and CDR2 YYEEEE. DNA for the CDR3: TGTGCCAGCAGCCGGATGGACAGGGTCAATAAAGATACGCAGTATTTT. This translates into CASSRMDRVNKDTQYF.

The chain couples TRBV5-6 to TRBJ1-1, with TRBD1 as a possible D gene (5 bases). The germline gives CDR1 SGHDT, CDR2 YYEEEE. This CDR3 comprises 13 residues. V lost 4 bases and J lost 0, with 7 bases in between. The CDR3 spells CASSRQMNTEAFF. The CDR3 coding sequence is TGTGCCAGCAGCCGACAGATGAACACTGAAGCTTTCTTT.

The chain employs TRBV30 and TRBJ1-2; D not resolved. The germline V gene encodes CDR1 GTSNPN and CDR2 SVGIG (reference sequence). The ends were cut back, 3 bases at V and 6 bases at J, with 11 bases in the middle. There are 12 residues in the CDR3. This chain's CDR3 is CAWRIGVHGYTF. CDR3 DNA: TGTGCCTGGAGAATCGGGGTACATGGCTACACCTTC.

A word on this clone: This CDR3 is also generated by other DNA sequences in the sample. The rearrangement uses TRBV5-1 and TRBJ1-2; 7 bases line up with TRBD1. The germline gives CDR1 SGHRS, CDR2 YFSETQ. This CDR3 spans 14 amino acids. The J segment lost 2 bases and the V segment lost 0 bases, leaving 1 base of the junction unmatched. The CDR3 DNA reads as TGCGCCAGCAGCTTGGAGGGACAGAACTATGGCTACACCTTC. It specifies CASSLEGQNYGYTF. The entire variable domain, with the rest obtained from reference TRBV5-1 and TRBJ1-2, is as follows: KAGVTQTPRYLIKTRGQQVTLSCSPISGHRSVSWYQQTPGQGLQFLFEYFSETQRNKGNFPGRFSGRQFSNSRSEMNVSTLELGDSALYLCASSLEGQNYGYTFGSGTRLTVV.

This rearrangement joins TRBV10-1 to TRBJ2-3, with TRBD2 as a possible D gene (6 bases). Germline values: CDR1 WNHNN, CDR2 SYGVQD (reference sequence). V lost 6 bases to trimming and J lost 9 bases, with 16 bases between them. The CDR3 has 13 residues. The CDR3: CASSPSLGGTQYF. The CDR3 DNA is TGCGCCAGCAGCCCTTCCCTGGGAGGCACGCAGTATTTT.

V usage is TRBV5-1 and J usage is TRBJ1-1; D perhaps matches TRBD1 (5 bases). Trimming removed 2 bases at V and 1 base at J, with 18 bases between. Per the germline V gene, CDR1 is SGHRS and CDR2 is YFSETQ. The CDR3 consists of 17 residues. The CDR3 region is CASSFGLPTDRNTEAFF. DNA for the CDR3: TGCGCCAGCAGCTTCGGGTTACCGACAGACCGGAACACTGAAGCTTTCTTT.

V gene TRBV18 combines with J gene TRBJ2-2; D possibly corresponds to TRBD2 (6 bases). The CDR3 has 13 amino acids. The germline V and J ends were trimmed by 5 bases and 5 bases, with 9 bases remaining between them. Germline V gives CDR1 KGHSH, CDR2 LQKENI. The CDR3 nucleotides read TGTGCCAGCTCAGGAGGGACGACCGGGGAGCTGTTTTTT. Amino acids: CASSGGTTGELFF.

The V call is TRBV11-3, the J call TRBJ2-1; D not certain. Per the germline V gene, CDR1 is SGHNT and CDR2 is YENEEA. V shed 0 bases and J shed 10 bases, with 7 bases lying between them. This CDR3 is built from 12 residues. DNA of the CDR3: TGTGCCAGCAGCTTAGATCAGATCGAGCAGTTCTTC. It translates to CASSLDQIEQFF.

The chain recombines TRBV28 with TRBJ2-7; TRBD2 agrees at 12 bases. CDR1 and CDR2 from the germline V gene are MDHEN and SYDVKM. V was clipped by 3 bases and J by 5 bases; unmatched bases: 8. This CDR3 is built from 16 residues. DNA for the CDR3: TGTGCCAGCAGTTTCCTAGCGGGGGGGCCGGCCGACGAGCAGTACTTC. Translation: CASSFLAGGPADEQYF.

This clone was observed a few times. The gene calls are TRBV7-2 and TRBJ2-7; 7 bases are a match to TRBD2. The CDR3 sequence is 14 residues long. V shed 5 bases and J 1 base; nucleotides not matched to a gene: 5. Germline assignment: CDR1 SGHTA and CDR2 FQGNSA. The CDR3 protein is CASSPREVSYEQYF. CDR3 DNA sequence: TGTGCCAGCAGCCCTCGGGAGGTATCCTACGAGCAGTACTTC.